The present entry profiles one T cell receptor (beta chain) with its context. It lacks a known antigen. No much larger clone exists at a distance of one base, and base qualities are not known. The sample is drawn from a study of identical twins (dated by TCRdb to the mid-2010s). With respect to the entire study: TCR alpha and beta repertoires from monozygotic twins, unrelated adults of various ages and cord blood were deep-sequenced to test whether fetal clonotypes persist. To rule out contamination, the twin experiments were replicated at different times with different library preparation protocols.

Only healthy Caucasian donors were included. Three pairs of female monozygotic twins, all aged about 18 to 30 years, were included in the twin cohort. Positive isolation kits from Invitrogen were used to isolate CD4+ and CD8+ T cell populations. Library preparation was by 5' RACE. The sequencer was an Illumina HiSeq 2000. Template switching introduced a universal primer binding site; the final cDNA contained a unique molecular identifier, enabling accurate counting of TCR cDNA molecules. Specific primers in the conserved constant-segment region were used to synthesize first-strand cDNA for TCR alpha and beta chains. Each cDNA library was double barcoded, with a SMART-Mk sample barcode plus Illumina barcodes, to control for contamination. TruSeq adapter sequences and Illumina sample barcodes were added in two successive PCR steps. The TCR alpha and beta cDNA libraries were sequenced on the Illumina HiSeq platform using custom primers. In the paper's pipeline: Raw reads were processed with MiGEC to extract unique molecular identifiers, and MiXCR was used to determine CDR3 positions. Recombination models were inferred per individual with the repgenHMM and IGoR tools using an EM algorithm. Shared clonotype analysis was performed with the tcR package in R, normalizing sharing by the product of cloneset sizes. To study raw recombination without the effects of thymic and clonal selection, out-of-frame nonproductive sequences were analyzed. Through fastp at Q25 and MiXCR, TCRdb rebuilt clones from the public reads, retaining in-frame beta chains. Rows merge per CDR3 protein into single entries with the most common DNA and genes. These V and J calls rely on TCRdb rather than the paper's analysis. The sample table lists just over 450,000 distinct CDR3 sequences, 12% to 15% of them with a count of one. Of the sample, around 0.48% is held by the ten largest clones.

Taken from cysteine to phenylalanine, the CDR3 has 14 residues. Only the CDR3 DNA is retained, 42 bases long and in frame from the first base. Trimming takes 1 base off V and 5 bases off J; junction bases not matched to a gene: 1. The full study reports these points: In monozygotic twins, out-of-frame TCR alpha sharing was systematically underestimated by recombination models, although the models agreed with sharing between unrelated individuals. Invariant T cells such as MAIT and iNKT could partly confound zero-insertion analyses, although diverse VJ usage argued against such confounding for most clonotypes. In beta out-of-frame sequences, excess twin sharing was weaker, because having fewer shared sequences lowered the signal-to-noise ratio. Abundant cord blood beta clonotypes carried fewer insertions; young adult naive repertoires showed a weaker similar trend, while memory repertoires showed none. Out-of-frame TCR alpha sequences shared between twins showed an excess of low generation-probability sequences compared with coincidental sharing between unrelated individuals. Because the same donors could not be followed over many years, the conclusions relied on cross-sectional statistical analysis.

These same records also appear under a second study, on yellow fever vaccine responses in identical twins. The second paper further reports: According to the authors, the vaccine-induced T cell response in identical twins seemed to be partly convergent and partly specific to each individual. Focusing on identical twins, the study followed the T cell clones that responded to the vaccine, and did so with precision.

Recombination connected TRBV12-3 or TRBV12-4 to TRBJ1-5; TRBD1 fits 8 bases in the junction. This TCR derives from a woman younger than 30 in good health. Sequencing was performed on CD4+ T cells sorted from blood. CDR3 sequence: CASSLGTGHQPQHF. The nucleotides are TGTGCCAGCAGTTTAGGGACAGGGCATCAGCCCCAGCATTTT.